Each of the 10 T cell receptor beta chains below was sequenced from the same sample in a study of T cell changes during pregnancy in multiple sclerosis. Method: immunoSEQ multiplex PCR; TCRdb's copy keeps in-frame clones and lacks some. Counted here are 100,000 or so clones, around 93% occurring once; the ten biggest clones make up less than 2%. The source was peripheral blood, collected after pregnancy. Receptors were obtained from a female donor with multiple sclerosis, enrolled in a pregnancy study.

V gene TRBV28 combines with J gene TRBJ1-1; no definite D call. The germline CDR1 and CDR2 sequences are MDHEN and SYDVKM. There are 14 residues in the CDR3. V was shortened by 2 bases and J by 3 bases, with 10 bases between the two germline ends. The CDR3 spells CASSLGLGYTEAFF. CDR3 nucleotides: TGTGCCAGCAGTTTAGGACTCGGTTACACTGAAGCTTTCTTT. The whole variable domain, remainder taken from reference TRBV28 and TRBJ1-1, is DVKVTQSSRYLVKRTGEKVFLECVQDMDHENMFWYRQDPGLGLRLIYFSYDVKMKEKGDIPEGYSVSREKKERFSLILESASTNQTSMYLCASSLGLGYTEAFFGQGTRLTVV.

CDR3 sequence: CASSLELGQNSRYTF. For the CDR3, the DNA is TGCGCCAGCAGCTTGGAGCTTGGACAAAATTCTCGCTACACCTTC. The V gene is TRBV5-1, the J gene TRBJ1-2, with D perhaps matching TRBD1 (5 bases). Germline lookup yields CDR1 SGHRS and CDR2 YFSETQ. Trimming pared 0 bases from V and 9 bases from J, leaving 18 bases between. The CDR3 contains 15 residues.

The chain recombines TRBV28 with TRBJ2-1, with D unresolved. Germline V gene data show CDR1 as MDHEN and CDR2 as SYDVKM. Trimming removed 2 bases at V and 5 bases at J, with 7 bases between. The CDR3 extends over 13 amino acids. CDR3 in amino acids: CASSLSPNNEQFF. The CDR3 DNA reads TGTGCCAGCAGTTTAAGCCCCAACAATGAGCAGTTCTTC.

The V gene is TRBV29-1, the J gene TRBJ2-1; possibly TRBD2 for D (5 bases). Germline loops: CDR1 SQVTM, CDR2 ANQGSEA. V was pared by 6 bases and J by 3 bases, with 15 bases between. CDR3 length equals 14 residues. The CDR3 bases are TGCAGCGTGCACGGACTCTCACTCTACAATGAGCAGTTCTTC. Protein: CSVHGLSLYNEQFF.

This sequence joins TRBV27 and TRBJ2-3; tentative D call: TRBD2 (5 bases). The V gene lost 6 bases and the J gene lost 1 base, with 23 bases spanning the gap. The CDR3 is 18 amino acids. Germline CDR1 MNHEY, CDR2 SMNVEV (reference sequence). CDR3 nucleotides: TGTGCCAGCAGCCCGGAAGCGGCAACCTCCTTAGGCACAGATACGCAGTATTTT. Amino acid sequence: CASSPEAATSLGTDTQYF.

This rearrangement joins TRBV5-4 to TRBJ2-1; no firm D call. V lost 7 bases, J lost 8 bases, and 13 bases lay in between. The CDR3 consists of 12 residues. The germline gives CDR1 SGHNT, CDR2 YYREEE (reference sequence). CDR3 region: CASGSAADEQFF. In DNA form, the CDR3 reads TGTGCCAGCGGATCGGCGGCGGATGAGCAGTTCTTC.

J is TRBJ2-1 and V is TRBV9, with 12 bases that match TRBD2. Germline V gene sequence: CDR1 SGDLS, CDR2 YYNGEE. V was clipped by 3 bases and J by 0 bases; unmatched bases: 13. CDR3 length: 20 amino acids. In nucleotides, the CDR3 is TGTGCCAGCAGCGCGTCCGGGACTAGCGGGTTGAGAAGCTCCTACAATGAGCAGTTCTTC. Its translation: CASSASGTSGLRSSYNEQFF.

The J gene is TRBJ2-7, the V gene TRBV4-3; D is possibly TRBD1 (6 bases). With 1 base removed from V and 3 bases from J, the gap between germline ends came to 10 bases. CDR1 and CDR2 from the germline V gene are LGHNA and YSLEER. CDR3 length equals 14 residues. In nucleotides, the CDR3 is TGCGCCAGCAGCCAAGGAGACAGGCTCTACGAGCAGTACTTC. Its translation: CASSQGDRLYEQYF.

The V call is TRBV10-3, the J call TRBJ2-7; tentatively, D is TRBD1 (5 bases). The germline V and J ends were trimmed by 11 bases and 1 base, with 12 bases remaining between them. The CDR3 is made up of 12 amino acids. Germline-derived CDR1 and CDR2 are ENHRY and SYGVKD. CDR3 bases: TGTGCCTCCCAGGCAGGGTCCTACGAGCAGTACTTC. It encodes CASQAGSYEQYF.

The chain joins TRBV2 to TRBJ2-1; weak D call: TRBD2 (6 bases). Germline values: CDR1 SNHLY, CDR2 FYNNEI. Trimming left V 5 bases short and J 5 bases short, with 22 bases between. This CDR3 has 17 residues. The CDR3 loop is CASSKGETRFGNNEQFF. The CDR3 region has the DNA TGTGCCAGCAGTAAAGGCGAGACTAGATTTGGTAACAATGAGCAGTTCTTC.